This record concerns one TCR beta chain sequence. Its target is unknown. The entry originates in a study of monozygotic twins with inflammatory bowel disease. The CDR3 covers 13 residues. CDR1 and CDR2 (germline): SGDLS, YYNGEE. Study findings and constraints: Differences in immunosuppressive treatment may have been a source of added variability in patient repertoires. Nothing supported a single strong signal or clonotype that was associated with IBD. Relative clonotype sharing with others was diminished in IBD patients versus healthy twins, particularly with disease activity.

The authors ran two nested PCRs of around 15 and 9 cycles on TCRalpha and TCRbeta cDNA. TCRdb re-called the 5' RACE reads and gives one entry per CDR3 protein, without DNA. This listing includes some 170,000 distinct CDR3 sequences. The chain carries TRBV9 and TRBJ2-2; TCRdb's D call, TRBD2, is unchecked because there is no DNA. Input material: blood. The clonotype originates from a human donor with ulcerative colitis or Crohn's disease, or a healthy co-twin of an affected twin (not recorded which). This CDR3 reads CASSLSGSGELFF.